This T cell receptor beta chain stems from a study of cytomegalovirus exposure and HLA in healthy donors. PCR primers comprised 60 Vbeta and 13 Jbeta primers. TCRdb's table, derived via immunoSEQ multiplex PCR, lists solely in-frame clones and lacks some. Recorded here are 65,000 to 80,000 clones; the top ten clones represent about 4.6%. Points on this clone: Its antigen is unidentified.

The study, taken as a whole, reports: In a later analysis, TCR association rates varied by HLA locus: DRB1 most, HLA-C fewest. For most TCR sequences rarity was the rule, although some public TCRs occurred in many donors.

Source material: PBMCs. This TCR came from a man between 25 and 39 years old in good health and CMV-seronegative.

The CDR3 is CASSPLTGFNEQYF. Here the CDR3 DNA reads TGTGCCAGCAGTCCTCTGACAGGGTTCAACGAGCAGTACTTC. V is TRBV27 and J is TRBJ2-7; TRBD1 matches at 7 bases. With V trimmed by 5 bases and J by 5 bases, 9 bases remained unmatched. Germline V gene sequence: CDR1 MNHEY, CDR2 SMNVEV (reference sequence). The CDR3 length is 14 residues.